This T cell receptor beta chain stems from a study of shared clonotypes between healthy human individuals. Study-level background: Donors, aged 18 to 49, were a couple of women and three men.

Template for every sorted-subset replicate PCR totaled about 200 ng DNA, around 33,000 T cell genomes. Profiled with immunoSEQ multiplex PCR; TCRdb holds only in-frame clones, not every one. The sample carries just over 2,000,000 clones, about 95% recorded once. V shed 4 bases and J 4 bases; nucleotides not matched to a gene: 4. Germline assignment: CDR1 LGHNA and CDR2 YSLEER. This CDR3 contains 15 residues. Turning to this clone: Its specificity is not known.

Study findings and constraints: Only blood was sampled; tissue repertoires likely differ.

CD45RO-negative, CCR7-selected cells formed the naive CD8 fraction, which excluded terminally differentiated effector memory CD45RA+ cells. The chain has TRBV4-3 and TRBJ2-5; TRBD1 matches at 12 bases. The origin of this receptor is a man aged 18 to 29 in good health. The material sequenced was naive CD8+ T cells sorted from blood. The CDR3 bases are TGCGCCAGCAGCCCGGGACAGGGGGCCTTAGAGACCCAGTACTTC. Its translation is CASSPGQGALETQYF.